A single sample gave rise to the 32 T cell receptor beta chains below, sequenced in a study of blood T cell repertoires in COVID-19. Profiling relied on immunoSEQ multiplex PCR, and the TCRdb table lists in-frame clones only, not all of them. This sample carries 160,000 or so clones, more than 80% of them seen once, and the ten largest clones take roughly 15%. The sequenced material came from peripheral blood. These receptors were obtained from a woman aged 40 to 50 with acute or convalescent COVID-19.

This clone has only one observation. The chain joins TRBV30 to TRBJ2-3; 14 bases line up with TRBD2. The CDR3 contains 16 residues. CDR1 and CDR2 (germline): GTSNPN, SVGIG (reference sequence). V lost 3 bases to trimming and J lost 7 bases; unmatched junction nucleotides: 9. The CDR3 loop reads CAWSRLAGGLVNTQYF. The CDR3 region has the DNA TGTGCCTGGAGCCGACTAGCGGGAGGGCTCGTAAATACGCAGTATTTT.

The chain couples TRBV11-2 to TRBJ1-3, with TRBD1 matching over 7 bases. This CDR3 has 16 amino acids. Germline trimming cut 5 bases from V and 8 bases from J; bases unmatched to any gene: 15. Germline V gene sequence: CDR1 SGHAT, CDR2 FQNNGV. CDR3 residues: CASSELGQRMGYTIYF. The CDR3 DNA reads as TGTGCCAGCAGCGAACTGGGACAGCGAATGGGGTACACCATATATTTT.

The chain carries TRBV5-1 and TRBJ1-4, with TRBD1 as a possible D gene (5 bases). Trimming removed 3 bases at V and 7 bases at J, with 10 bases between. The CDR3 totals 13 residues. From germline, CDR1 is SGHRS and CDR2 YFSETQ. The CDR3 spells CASSSHTGEKLFF. For the CDR3, the DNA is TGCGCCAGCAGCTCCCACACAGGTGAAAAACTGTTTTTT.

This chain links TRBV2 with TRBJ1-1, with unresolved D. Germline V gene data show CDR1 as SNHLY and CDR2 as FYNNEI. CDR3 size: 13 residues. V dropped 3 bases and J dropped 4 bases, with 9 bases sitting between them. For the CDR3, the DNA is TGTGCCAGCAGTGATGAGGTGGGCACTGAAGCTTTCTTT. This sequence encodes CASSDEVGTEAFF.

The rearrangement joins TRBV7-3 to TRBJ2-7; a weak D match, TRBD2 (5 bases). The CDR3 is 13 residues long. V dropped 5 bases and J dropped 6 bases, with 14 bases sitting between them. Germline assignment: CDR1 SGHTA and CDR2 FQGTGA. CDR3 in DNA: TGTGCCAGCAGCCCAACTAGTTTCAGCGAGCAGTACTTC. This gives the protein CASSPTSFSEQYF. The variable domain in full, completed from reference TRBV7-3 and TRBJ2-7, reads GAGVSQTPSNKVTEKGKYVELRCDPISGHTALYWYRQSLGQGPEFLIYFQGTGAADDSGLPNDRFFAVRPEGSVSTLKIQRTERGDSAVYLCASSPTSFSEQYFGPGTRLTVT.

The CDR3 spells CASSLVQGETDTQYF. CDR3 DNA: TGTGCCAGCAGTTTAGTACAGGGGGAGACAGATACGCAGTATTTT. This chain uses TRBV27 with TRBJ2-3, with TRBD1 matching over 8 bases. Germline trimming cut 2 bases from V and 3 bases from J; bases unmatched to any gene: 4. The CDR3 is 15 residues long. Looked up from germline, CDR1 is MNHEY and CDR2 is SMNVEV (reference sequence).

The chain links TRBV6-2 or TRBV6-3 to TRBJ2-7; 8 nucleotides agree with TRBD2. The CDR3 has 17 residues. V lost 2 bases to trimming and J lost 0 bases; unmatched junction nucleotides: 9. Germline V CDR1 and CDR2: MNHEY, SVGEGT. The CDR3 spells CASSYDLAGLDSYEQYF. CDR3 bases: TGTGCCAGCAGTTACGATCTAGCGGGCCTGGACTCCTACGAGCAGTACTTC.

This clone was seen a handful of times. The chain employs TRBV3-1 (or the pseudogene TRBV3-2) and TRBJ1-5, with D maybe TRBD1 (5 bases). The CDR3 is 14 amino acids. Trimming cost V 5 bases and J 5 bases, with 13 bases left between them. CDR1 and CDR2 (germline): LGHDT, YNNKEL (reference sequence). As DNA, the CDR3 is TGTGCCAGCAGCGCTTCAGGGAGGGATCAGCCCCAGCATTTT. It encodes CASSASGRDQPQHF.

This sequence joins TRBV21-1 and TRBJ2-7; the D segment call TRBD2 is taken from the table without a DNA check. TRBV21-1 is marked as a pseudogene. The CDR3 covers 15 residues. The CDR3 loop is CASSRRLAEDYEQYF. CDR3 nucleotide sequence: TGTGCCAGCAGCAGGCGACTAGCGGAAGACTACGAGCAGTACTTC.

The chain links TRBV18 to TRBJ2-2; 8 bases line up with TRBD2. V lost 3 bases, J lost 3 bases, and 6 bases stayed unmatched. This CDR3 region has 16 residues. Germline loops: CDR1 KGHSH, CDR2 LQKENI. CDR3: CASSPSSGSDTGELFF. In DNA form, the CDR3 reads TGTGCCAGCTCACCCTCCAGCGGGAGCGACACCGGGGAGCTGTTTTTT.

The chain carries TRBV4-1 and TRBJ2-1; TRBD2 matches 8 bases. The CDR3 contains 17 residues. From germline, CDR1 is MGHRA and CDR2 YSYEKL. J was trimmed by 7 bases and V by 1 base; bases with no gene match: 12. The CDR3 loop reads CASSQGMRGAVGNEQFF. The CDR3 bases are TGCGCCAGCAGCCAAGGGATGCGGGGGGCCGTAGGGAATGAGCAGTTCTTC.

The chain has TRBV28 and TRBJ2-2, with 7 bases lining up with TRBD1. CDR3 length equals 13 residues. V lost 8 bases, J lost 7 bases, and 7 bases stayed unmatched. The germline V gene encodes CDR1 MDHEN and CDR2 SYDVKM. CDR3 amino acids: CASFTGVGGELFF. The CDR3 nucleotides are TGTGCCAGCTTTACAGGGGTAGGCGGGGAGCTGTTTTTT.

This chain uses TRBV6-5 with TRBJ2-7, with TRBD1 identical over 8 bases. The germline V gene encodes CDR1 MNHEY and CDR2 SVGAGI. The CDR3 sequence is 15 residues long. After removal of 6 bases from V and 1 base from J, the junction contained 8 bases not matched to a gene. This CDR3 reads CASSLDRGPSYEQYF. CDR3 DNA sequence: TGTGCCAGCAGCCTAGACAGGGGCCCTTCCTACGAGCAGTACTTC.

This clone was seen once. The rearrangement joins TRBV6-5 to TRBJ1-3; D possibly corresponds to TRBD1 (6 bases). V was cut by 9 bases and J by 4 bases, with 16 bases left in between. The V gene's germline CDR1 is MNHEY and CDR2 SVGAGI. CDR3 length: 14 residues. The CDR3 region has the DNA TGTGCCAGTGCGTACACAGGGTTCGGAAACACCATATATTTT. Protein sequence: CASAYTGFGNTIYF.

The chain recombines TRBV5-4 with TRBJ2-5; 8 nucleotides line up with TRBD2. CDR1 is SGHNT, CDR2 YYREEE, per germline (reference sequence). Trimming cost V 0 bases and J 1 base; bases outside gene matches: 2. The length of the CDR3 is 15 residues. The CDR3 DNA reads as TGTGCCAGCAGCTTGGTCCTAGCGGGCCAAGAGACCCAGTACTTC. It codes for CASSLVLAGQETQYF.

The chain uses TRBV18 and TRBJ1-6; D might be TRBD1 (5 bases). The length of the CDR3 is 15 residues. Trimming cost V 3 bases and J 0 bases, with 6 bases left between them. Germline V gene data show CDR1 as KGHSH and CDR2 as LQKENI. CDR3 protein: CASSPQGSYNSPLHF. The CDR3 nucleotides read TGTGCCAGCTCACCGCAGGGCTCCTATAATTCACCCCTCCACTTT.

The gene calls are TRBV3-1 (or the pseudogene TRBV3-2) and TRBJ2-1; TRBD2 might be the D (6 bases). V was trimmed by 4 bases and J by 3 bases, leaving 19 bases between them. This CDR3 contains 17 residues. Germline CDR1 LGHDT, CDR2 YNNKEL (reference sequence). For the CDR3, the DNA is TGTGCCAGCAGCCCGATAATACCGGGACTCTACTACAATGAGCAGTTCTTC. Residues: CASSPIIPGLYYNEQFF.

The chain joins TRBV7-9 to TRBJ2-7; a weak D match, TRBD1 (6 bases). The CDR3 covers 13 residues. The V end lost 5 bases, the J end lost 4 bases, and 12 bases lay between the germline ends. In germline, CDR1 is SEHNR, CDR2 FQNEAQ (reference sequence). The CDR3 here is CASSTLDSYEQYF. CDR3 bases: TGTGCCAGCAGCACTTTGGACAGTTACGAGCAGTACTTC.

This clone has only a few counts. The gene calls are TRBV6-5 and TRBJ1-5; a possible D gene is TRBD1 (6 bases). This CDR3 is built from 13 residues. CDR1 is MNHEY, CDR2 SVGAGI, per germline. V lost 4 bases and J 5 bases, leaving 9 bases between the germline ends. The CDR3 reads CASSFQGYQPQHF. Here the CDR3 DNA reads TGTGCCAGCAGTTTTCAGGGGTATCAGCCCCAGCATTTT.

The chain is built from TRBV3-1 (or the pseudogene TRBV3-2) and TRBJ2-5; no definite D call. V lost 0 bases, J lost 0 bases, and 11 bases lay in between. CDR1 and CDR2 (germline): LGHDT, YNNKEL (reference sequence). CDR3 size: 16 residues. CDR3 nucleotide sequence: TGTGCCAGCAGCCAAGATTTAACAGACGACCAAGAGACCCAGTACTTC. This codes for CASSQDLTDDQETQYF.

The chain joins TRBV7-3 to TRBJ2-1; 12 nucleotides agree with TRBD2. This CDR3 is built from 16 residues. CDR1 and CDR2 from the germline V gene are SGHTA and FQGTGA. With 4 bases clipped from V and 9 bases from J, the junction kept 10 bases outside the gene matches. The CDR3 nucleotides read TGTGCCAGCAGCTCTCAGGGACTAGCGGGTTTAGGTGAGCAGTTCTTC. This gives the protein CASSSQGLAGLGEQFF.

The chain joins TRBV6-5 to TRBJ2-5; D is ambiguous. V gave up 5 bases and J gave up 4 bases, with 8 bases separating them. The germline CDR1 and CDR2 sequences are MNHEY and SVGAGI. The CDR3 runs 12 residues. CDR3 sequence: CASSPRVETQYF. DNA for the CDR3: TGTGCCAGCAGTCCCCGGGTAGAGACCCAGTACTTC.

The chain links TRBV9 to TRBJ2-7, with D possibly TRBD1 on 6 matching bases. CDR1 SGDLS and CDR2 YYNGEE come from the germline V gene. Trimming stripped 3 bases from V and 2 bases from J, with 12 bases between. The CDR3 length is 14 residues. CDR3 in DNA: TGTGCCAGCAGCGCCAGGACAGATCCCTACGAGCAGTACTTC. This codes for CASSARTDPYEQYF. Filled out from reference TRBV9 and TRBJ2-7, the complete variable domain reads DSGVTQTPKHLITATGQRVTLRCSPRSGDLSVYWYQQSLDQGLQFLIQYYNGEERAKGNILERFSAQQFPDLHSELNLSSLELGDSALYFCASSARTDPYEQYFGPGTRLTVT.

The chain carries TRBV18 and TRBJ1-1; 9 bases are a match to TRBD1. Per the germline V gene, CDR1 is KGHSH and CDR2 is LQKENI. V was pared by 2 bases and J by 1 base, with 5 bases of the junction left unmatched. The CDR3 has 16 residues. The CDR3 spells CASSPRQGGWNTEAFF. The CDR3 DNA reads TGTGCCAGCTCACCAAGACAGGGGGGGTGGAACACTGAAGCTTTCTTT.

This clone has only one observation. This chain joins TRBV5-1 and TRBJ2-3; D might be TRBD2 (5 bases). Germline assignment: CDR1 SGHRS and CDR2 YFSETQ. There are 18 residues in the CDR3. The V and J ends lost 4 bases and 4 bases respectively, with 25 bases between them. The CDR3 nucleotides read TGCGCCAGCAGCCAAACCCTAATTTTGGCCGCTAGCCCAGATACGCAGTATTTT. Protein product: CASSQTLILAASPDTQYF.

The chain links TRBV30 to TRBJ2-1; D unclear. The germline V and J ends were trimmed by 0 bases and 6 bases, with 12 bases remaining between them. There are 14 residues in the CDR3. CDR1 and CDR2 (germline): GTSNPN, SVGIG (reference sequence). In DNA, the CDR3 is TGTGCCTGGAGTGTACTTGGTACGGTCAATGAGCAGTTCTTC. Its protein product is CAWSVLGTVNEQFF. The full variable domain, completed using reference TRBV30 and TRBJ2-1, is SQTIHQWPATLVQPVGSPLSLECTVEGTSNPNLYWYRQAAGRGLQLLFYSVGIGQISSEVPQNLSASRPQDRQFILSSKKLLLSDSGFYLCAWSVLGTVNEQFFGPGTRLTVL.

The chain employs TRBV30 and TRBJ1-5; possible D gene TRBD1, 6 bases. There are 15 residues in the CDR3. CDR1 and CDR2 (germline): GTSNPN, SVGIG (reference sequence). Trimming removed 2 bases at V and 2 bases at J, with 13 bases between. CDR3 bases: TGTGCCTGGAGTTACAGGGATCGGGGCAATCAGCCCCAGCATTTT. It is translated as CAWSYRDRGNQPQHF.

This chain joins TRBV12-5 and TRBJ1-5; no clear D gene. The CDR3 sequence is 14 residues long. Germline CDR1 is LGHNT and CDR2 is FRNRAP. In DNA form, the CDR3 reads TGTGGCTGCCCCGCAGTTTATAGCAATCAGCCCCAGCATTTT. Residues: CGCPAVYSNQPQHF. Full variable domain (remainder filled in from reference TRBV12-5 and TRBJ1-5): DARVTQTPRHKVTEMGQEVTMRCQPILGHNTVFWYRQTMMQGLELLAYFRNRAPLDDSGMPKDRFSAEMPDATLATLKIQPSEPRDSAVYFCGCPAVYSNQPQHFGDGTRLSIL.

This chain links TRBV5-5 with TRBJ1-3, with 8 bases fitting TRBD1. Trimming cost V 4 bases and J 2 bases; bases outside gene matches: 8. Germline CDR1 and CDR2: SGHKS and YYEKEE (reference sequence). CDR3 length equals 16 residues. CDR3 amino acids: CASSEGTGRPGNTIYF. The DNA of the CDR3 is TGTGCCAGCAGCGAGGGGACAGGCCGACCTGGAAACACCATATATTTT.

This clone was counted a single time. This chain joins TRBV29-1 and TRBJ1-2; D possibly corresponds to TRBD1 (5 bases). This CDR3 region has 17 residues. V lost 0 bases and J 5 bases, leaving 22 bases between the germline ends. The germline gives CDR1 SQVTM, CDR2 ANQGSEA. CDR3: CSVEDFDSIIREYGYTF. The CDR3 DNA follows: TGCAGCGTTGAAGATTTTGACAGTATAATAAGAGAGTATGGCTACACCTTC.

The chain joins TRBV2 to TRBJ2-7; D remains unclear. Trimming left V 3 bases short and J 0 bases short, with 12 bases between. There are 15 residues in the CDR3. CDR1 is SNHLY, CDR2 FYNNEI, per germline. CDR3 sequence reads: CASSELRSTSYEQYF. CDR3 in DNA: TGTGCCAGCAGTGAGTTGCGAAGCACCTCCTACGAGCAGTACTTC.

This clone was seen only once. The chain joins TRBV12-3 or TRBV12-4 to TRBJ2-1, with 10 nucleotides matching TRBD2. CDR3 size: 11 residues. The V segment lost 4 bases and the J segment 15 bases; nucleotides outside the gene matches: 3. CDR3 coding DNA: TGTGCCAGCAGTTCGGGACTAGCGTTGTTCTTC. Translated, it gives CASSSGLALFF.